This TCR beta chain is from a study of blood T cell repertoires in COVID-19. In the source study's methods: Estimation of nucleated cell counts relied on the amplification of reference gene primers. Profiled with immunoSEQ multiplex PCR; TCRdb holds only in-frame clones, not every one. D and trimming come from the DNA, and the V and J calls and clone size come from that table. The table includes more than 300,000 clones, approximately 90% detected once. The V gene's germline CDR1 is MNHEY and CDR2 SVGEGT. This CDR3 spans 12 amino acids. V gave up 2 bases and J gave up 15 bases, with 14 bases separating them.

The chain is built from TRBV6-2 or TRBV6-3 and TRBJ2-1, with no clear D. The sequence was obtained from a woman under 30 who had recovered from COVID-19. Sequencing was performed on peripheral blood. The CDR3 sequence: CASSYGRPHRFF. CDR3 bases: TGTGCCAGCAGTTACGGCCGCCCCCACAGGTTCTTC.